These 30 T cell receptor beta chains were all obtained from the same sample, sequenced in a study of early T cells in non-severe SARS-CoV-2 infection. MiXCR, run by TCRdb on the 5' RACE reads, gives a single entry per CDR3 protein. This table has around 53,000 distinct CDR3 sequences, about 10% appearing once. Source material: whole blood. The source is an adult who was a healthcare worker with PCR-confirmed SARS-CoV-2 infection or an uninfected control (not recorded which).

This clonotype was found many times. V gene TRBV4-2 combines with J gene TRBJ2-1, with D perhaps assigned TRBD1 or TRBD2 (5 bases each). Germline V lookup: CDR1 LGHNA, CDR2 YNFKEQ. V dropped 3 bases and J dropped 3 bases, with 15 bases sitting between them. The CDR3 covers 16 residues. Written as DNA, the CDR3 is TGTGCCAGCAGCCACCCCCCGGGACGCCGCTACAATGAGCAGTTCTTC. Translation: CASSHPPGRRYNEQFF.

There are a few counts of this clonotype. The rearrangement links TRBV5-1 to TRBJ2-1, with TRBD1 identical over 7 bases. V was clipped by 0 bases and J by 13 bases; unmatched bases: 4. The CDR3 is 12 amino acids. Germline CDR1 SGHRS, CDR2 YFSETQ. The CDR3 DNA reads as TGCGCCAGCAGCTTGGTTGGGACAGTACAGTTCTTC. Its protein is CASSLVGTVQFF.

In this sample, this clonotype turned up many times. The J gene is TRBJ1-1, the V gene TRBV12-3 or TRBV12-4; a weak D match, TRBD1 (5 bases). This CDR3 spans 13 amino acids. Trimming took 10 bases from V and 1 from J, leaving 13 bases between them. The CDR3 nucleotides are TGTGCCACCTCGAGGGGCGAGAACACTGAAGCTTTCTTT. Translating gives CATSRGENTEAFF.

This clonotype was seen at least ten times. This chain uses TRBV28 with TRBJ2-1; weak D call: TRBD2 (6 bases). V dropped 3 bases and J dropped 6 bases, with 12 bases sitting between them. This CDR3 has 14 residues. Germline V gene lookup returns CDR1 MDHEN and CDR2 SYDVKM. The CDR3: CASSFSGTFNEQFF. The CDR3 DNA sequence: TGTGCCAGCAGTTTTTCCGGGACTTTCAATGAGCAGTTCTTC.

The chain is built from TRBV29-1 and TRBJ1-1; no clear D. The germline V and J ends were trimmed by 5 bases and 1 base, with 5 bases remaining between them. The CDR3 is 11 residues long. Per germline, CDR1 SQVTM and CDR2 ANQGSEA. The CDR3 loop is CSVYTNTEAFF. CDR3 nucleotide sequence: TGCAGCGTTTACACGAACACTGAAGCTTTCTTT.

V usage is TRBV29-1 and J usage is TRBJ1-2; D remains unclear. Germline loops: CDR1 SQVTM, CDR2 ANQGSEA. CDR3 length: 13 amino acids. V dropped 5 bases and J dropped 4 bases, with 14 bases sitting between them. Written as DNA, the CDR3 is TGCAGCGTTCTCTTCCGGGAGATCTATGGCTACACCTTC. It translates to CSVLFREIYGYTF.

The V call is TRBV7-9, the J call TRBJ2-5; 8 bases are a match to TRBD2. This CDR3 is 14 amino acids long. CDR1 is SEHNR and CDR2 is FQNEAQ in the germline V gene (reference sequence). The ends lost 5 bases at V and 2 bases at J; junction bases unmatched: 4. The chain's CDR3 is CASSLLAEQETQYF. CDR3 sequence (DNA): TGTGCCAGCAGCCTACTAGCGGAGCAAGAGACCCAGTACTTC.

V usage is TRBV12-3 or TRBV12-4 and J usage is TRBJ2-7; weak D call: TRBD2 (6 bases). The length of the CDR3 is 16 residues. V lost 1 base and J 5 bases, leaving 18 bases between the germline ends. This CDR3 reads CASSLGAGTGEDEQYF. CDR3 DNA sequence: TGTGCCAGCAGTTTAGGGGCCGGGACGGGGGAGGACGAGCAGTACTTC.

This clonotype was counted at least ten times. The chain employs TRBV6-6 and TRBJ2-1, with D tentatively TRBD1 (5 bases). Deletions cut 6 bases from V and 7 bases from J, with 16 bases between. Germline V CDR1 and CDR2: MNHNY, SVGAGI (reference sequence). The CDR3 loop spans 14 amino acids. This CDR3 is CASSNGQGANEQFF. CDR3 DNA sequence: TGTGCCAGCAGCAACGGACAAGGAGCTAATGAGCAGTTCTTC.

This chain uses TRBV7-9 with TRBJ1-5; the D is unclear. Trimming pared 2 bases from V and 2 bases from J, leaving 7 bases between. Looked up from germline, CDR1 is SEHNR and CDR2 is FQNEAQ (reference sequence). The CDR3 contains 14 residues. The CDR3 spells CASSLMGGNQPQHF. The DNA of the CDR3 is TGTGCCAGCAGCTTAATGGGAGGCAATCAGCCCCAGCATTTT.

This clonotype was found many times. CDR3 sequence reads: CASSPRGLAGEDGELFF. DNA of the CDR3: TGTGCCAGCTCACCAAGAGGATTAGCGGGCGAAGACGGGGAGCTGTTTTTT. The chain carries TRBV18 and TRBJ2-2; 7 positions match TRBD2. The germline CDR1 and CDR2 sequences are KGHSH and LQKENI. The CDR3 sequence is 17 residues long. V lost 2 bases, J lost 7 bases, and 13 bases stayed unmatched.

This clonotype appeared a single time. In DNA, the CDR3 is TGTGCCATCAGTGCCCTCACTAGGAACGAGCAGTACTTC. Protein product: CAISALTRNEQYF. The chain links TRBV10-3 to TRBJ2-7; D perhaps matches TRBD2 (5 bases). Germline values: CDR1 ENHRY, CDR2 SYGVKD. This CDR3 has 13 residues. The V gene lost 4 bases and the J gene lost 5 bases, with 12 bases spanning the gap.

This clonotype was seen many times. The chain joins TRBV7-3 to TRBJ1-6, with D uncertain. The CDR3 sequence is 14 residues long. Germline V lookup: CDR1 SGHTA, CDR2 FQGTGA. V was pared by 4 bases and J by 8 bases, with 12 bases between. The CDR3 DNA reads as TGTGCCAGCAGCTCGACGGCTAGGGATTCACCCCTCCACTTT. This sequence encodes CASSSTARDSPLHF.

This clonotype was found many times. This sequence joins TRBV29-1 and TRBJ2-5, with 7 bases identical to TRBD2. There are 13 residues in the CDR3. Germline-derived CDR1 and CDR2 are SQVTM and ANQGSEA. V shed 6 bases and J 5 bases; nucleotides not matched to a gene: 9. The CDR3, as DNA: TGCAGCGTCCCTCAGAGCGGGGCCGAGACCCAGTACTTC. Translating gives CSVPQSGAETQYF.

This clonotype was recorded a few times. The CDR3 is CSVGLAVSSYEQYF. CDR3 nucleotide sequence: TGCAGCGTGGGACTAGCGGTTAGCTCCTACGAGCAGTACTTC. V is TRBV29-1 and J is TRBJ2-7; 11 bases fit TRBD2. V lost 6 bases and J lost 0; bases outside the gene matches: 4. The CDR3 has 14 amino acids. Germline V gene sequence: CDR1 SQVTM, CDR2 ANQGSEA.

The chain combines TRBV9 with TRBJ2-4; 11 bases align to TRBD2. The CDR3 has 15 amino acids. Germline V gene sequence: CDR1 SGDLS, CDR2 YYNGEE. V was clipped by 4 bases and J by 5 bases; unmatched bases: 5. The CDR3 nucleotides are TGTGCCAGCAGCTTTCGTAGCGGGAGGGAAAACATTCAGTACTTC. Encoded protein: CASSFRSGRENIQYF.

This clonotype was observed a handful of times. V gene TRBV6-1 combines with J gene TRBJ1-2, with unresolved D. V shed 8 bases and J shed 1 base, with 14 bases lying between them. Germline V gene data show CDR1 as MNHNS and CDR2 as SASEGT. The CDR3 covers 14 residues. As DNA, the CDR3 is TGTGCCAGCCTAAATTTAGGCGGTAACTATGGCTACACCTTC. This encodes CASLNLGGNYGYTF.

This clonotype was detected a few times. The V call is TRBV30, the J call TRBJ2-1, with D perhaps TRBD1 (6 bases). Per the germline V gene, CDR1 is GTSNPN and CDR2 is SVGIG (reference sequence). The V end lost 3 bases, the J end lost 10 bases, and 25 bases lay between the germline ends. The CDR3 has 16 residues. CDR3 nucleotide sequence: TGTGCCTGGAGGGACTCTCTAGGGGGAGCTTTTAAGGAGCAGTTCTTC. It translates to CAWRDSLGGAFKEQFF.

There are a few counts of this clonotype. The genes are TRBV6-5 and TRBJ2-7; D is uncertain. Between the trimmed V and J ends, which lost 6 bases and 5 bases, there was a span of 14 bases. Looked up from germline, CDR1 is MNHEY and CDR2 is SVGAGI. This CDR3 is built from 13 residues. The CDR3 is CASSPGSWHEQYF. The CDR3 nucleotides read TGTGCCAGCAGCCCTGGGTCGTGGCACGAGCAGTACTTC.

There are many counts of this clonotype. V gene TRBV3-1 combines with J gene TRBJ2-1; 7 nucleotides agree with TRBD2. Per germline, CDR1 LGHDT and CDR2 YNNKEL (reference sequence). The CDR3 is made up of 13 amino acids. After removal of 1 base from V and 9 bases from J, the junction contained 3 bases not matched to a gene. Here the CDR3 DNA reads TGTGCCAGCAGCCAAGCGACTAGCCGTGAGCAGTTCTTC. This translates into CASSQATSREQFF.

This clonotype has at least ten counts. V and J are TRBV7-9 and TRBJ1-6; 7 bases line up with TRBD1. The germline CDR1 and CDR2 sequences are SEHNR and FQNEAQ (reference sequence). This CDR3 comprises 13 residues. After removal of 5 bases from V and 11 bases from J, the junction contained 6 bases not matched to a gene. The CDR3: CASSADRRTPLHF. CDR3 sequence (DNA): TGTGCCAGCAGCGCGGACAGGAGGACACCCCTCCACTTT. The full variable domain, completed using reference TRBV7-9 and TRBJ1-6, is DTGVSQNPRHKITKRGQNVTFRCDPISEHNRLYWYRQTLGQGPEFLTYFQNEAQLEKSRLLSDRFSAERPKGSFSTLEIQRTEQGDSAMYLCASSADRRTPLHFGNGTRLTVT.

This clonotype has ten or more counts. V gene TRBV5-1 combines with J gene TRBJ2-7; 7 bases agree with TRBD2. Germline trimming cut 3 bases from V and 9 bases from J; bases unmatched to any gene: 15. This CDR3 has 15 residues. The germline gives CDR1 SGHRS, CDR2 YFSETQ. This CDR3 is CASSSWVGRSDGQYF. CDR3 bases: TGCGCCAGCAGCTCGTGGGTCGGGAGGTCAGACGGGCAGTACTTC.

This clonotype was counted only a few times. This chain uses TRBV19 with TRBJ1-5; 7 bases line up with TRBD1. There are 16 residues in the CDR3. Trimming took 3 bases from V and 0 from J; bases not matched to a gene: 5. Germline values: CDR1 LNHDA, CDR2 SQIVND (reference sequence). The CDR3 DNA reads TGTGCCAGTAGTATTCTCGGGACAGTTAGCAATCAGCCCCAGCATTTT. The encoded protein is CASSILGTVSNQPQHF. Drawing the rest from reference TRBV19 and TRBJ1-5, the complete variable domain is DGGITQSPKYLFRKEGQNVTLSCEQNLNHDAMYWYRQDPGQGLRLIYYSQIVNDFQKGDIAEGYSVSREKKESFPLTVTSAQKNPTAFYLCASSILGTVSNQPQHFGDGTRLSIL.

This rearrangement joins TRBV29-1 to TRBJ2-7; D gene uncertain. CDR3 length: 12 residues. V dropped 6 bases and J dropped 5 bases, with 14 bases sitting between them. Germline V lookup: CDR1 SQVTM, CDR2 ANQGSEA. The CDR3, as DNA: TGCAGCGTCCTGAGGACGGGTCACGAGCAGTACTTC. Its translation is CSVLRTGHEQYF.

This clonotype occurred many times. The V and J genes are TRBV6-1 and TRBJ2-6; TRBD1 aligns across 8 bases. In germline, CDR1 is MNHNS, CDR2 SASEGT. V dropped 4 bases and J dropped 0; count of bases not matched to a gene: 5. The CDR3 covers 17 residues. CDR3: CASSATGVSSGANVLTF. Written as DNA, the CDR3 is TGTGCCAGCAGTGCGACAGGGGTCAGCTCTGGGGCCAACGTCCTGACTTTC.

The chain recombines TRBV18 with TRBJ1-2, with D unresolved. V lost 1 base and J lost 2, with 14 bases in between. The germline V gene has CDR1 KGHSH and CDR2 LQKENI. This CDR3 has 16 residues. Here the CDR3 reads CASSPRAGSENYGYTF. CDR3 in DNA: TGTGCCAGCTCACCACGGGCAGGCAGTGAGAACTATGGCTACACCTTC.

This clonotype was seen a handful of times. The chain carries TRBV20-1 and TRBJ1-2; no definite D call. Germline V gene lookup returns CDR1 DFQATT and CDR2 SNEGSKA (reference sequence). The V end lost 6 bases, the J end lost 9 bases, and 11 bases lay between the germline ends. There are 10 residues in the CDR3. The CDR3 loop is CSADEPSYTF. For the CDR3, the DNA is TGCAGTGCAGATGAACCCAGCTACACCTTC.

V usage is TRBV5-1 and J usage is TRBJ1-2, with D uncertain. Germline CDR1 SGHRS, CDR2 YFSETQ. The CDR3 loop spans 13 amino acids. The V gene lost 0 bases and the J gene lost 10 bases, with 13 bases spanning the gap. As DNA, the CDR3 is TGCGCCAGCAGCTTGGACCCAACTTTTGACTACACCTTC. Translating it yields CASSLDPTFDYTF.

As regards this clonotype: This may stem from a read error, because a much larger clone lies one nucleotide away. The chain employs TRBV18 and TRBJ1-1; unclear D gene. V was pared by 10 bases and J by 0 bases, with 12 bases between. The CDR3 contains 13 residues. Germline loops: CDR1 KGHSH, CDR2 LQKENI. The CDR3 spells CANSPGLNTEAFF. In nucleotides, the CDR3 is TGTGCCAACTCGCCCGGTTTGAACACTGAAGCTTTCTTT.

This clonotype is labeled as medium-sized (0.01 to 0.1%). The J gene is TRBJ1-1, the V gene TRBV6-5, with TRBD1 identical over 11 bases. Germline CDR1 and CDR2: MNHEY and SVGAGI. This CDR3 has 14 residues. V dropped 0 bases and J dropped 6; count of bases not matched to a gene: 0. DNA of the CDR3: TGTGCCAGCAGTTACTCGGGACAGGGGGCTGAAGCTTTCTTT. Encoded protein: CASSYSGQGAEAFF.